The present entry profiles one TCR beta chain with its context. Antigen specificity is unknown. The sample comes from a study of graft-versus-host responses after intestinal transplantation. Sequencing used immunoSEQ multiplex PCR; TCRdb keeps in-frame clones, though not all of them. The sample consists of tens of thousands of clones, 85% to 95% of them appearing once. Germline-derived CDR1 and CDR2 are MNHEY and SMNVEV (reference sequence). This CDR3 comprises 14 residues. Between the trimmed V and J ends, which lost 3 bases and 4 bases, there was a span of 12 bases. The chain couples TRBV27 to TRBJ1-1, with D uncertain. The sample here was unstimulated CD8+ T cells sorted from spleen or lymph node cells, taken before transplant. The sequence derives from a human donor who was the organ donor for an intestinal transplant. CDR3: CASSFLGSGTEAFF. The DNA of the CDR3 is TGTGCCAGCAGTTTCCTTGGAAGCGGCACTGAAGCTTTCTTT.